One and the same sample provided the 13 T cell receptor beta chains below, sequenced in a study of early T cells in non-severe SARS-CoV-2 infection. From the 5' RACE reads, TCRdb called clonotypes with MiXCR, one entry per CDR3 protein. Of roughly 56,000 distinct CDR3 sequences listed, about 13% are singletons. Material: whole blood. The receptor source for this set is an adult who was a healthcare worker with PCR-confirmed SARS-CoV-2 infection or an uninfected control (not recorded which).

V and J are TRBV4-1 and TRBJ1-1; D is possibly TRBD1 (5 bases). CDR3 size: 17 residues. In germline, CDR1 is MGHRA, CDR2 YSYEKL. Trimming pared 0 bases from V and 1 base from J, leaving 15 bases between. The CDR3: CASSQDRGSKSNTEAFF. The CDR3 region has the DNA TGCGCCAGCAGCCAAGATAGGGGTAGCAAATCGAACACTGAAGCTTTCTTT.

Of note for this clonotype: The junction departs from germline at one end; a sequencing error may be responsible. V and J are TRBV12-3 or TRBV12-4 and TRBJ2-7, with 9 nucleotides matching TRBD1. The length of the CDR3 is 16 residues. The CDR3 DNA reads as TGTACCAGCAGTTTAGCCGGGACAGGGTGGAAGTACGAGCAGTACTTC. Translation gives CTSSLAGTGWKYEQYF.

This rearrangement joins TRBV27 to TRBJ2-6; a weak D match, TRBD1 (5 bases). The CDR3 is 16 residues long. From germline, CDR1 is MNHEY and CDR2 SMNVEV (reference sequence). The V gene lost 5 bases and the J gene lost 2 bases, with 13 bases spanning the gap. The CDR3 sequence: CASSKYRIAGANVLTF. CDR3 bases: TGTGCCAGCAGTAAATACAGGATAGCTGGGGCCAACGTCCTGACTTTC.

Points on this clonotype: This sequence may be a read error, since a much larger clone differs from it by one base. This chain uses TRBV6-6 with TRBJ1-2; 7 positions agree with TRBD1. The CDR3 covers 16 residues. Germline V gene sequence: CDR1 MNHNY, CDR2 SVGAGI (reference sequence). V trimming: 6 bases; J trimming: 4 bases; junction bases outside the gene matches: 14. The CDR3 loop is CASRSSRDSVGYGYTF. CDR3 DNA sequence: TGTGCCAGCAGATCCTCCCGGGACAGTGTAGGCTATGGCTACACCTTC.

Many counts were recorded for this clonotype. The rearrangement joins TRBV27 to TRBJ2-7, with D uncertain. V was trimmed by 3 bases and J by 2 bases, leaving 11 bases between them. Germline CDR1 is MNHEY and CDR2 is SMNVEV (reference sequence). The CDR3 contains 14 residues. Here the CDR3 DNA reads TGTGCCAGCAGTTTTGCAAGTCCCGCCTACGAGCAGTACTTC. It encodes CASSFASPAYEQYF.

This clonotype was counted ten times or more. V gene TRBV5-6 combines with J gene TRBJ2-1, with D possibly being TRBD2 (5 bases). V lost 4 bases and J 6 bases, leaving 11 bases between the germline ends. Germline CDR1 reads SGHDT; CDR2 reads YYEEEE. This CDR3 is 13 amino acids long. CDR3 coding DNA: TGTGCCAGCAGCCCGGACTCTCTCAATGAGCAGTTCTTC. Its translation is CASSPDSLNEQFF.

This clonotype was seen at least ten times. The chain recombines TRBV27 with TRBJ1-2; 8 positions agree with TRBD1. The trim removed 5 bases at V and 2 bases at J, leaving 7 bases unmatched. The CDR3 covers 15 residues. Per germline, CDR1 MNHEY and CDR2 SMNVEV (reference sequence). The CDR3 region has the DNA TGTGCCAGCAGTCGGGACAGGATCAAGAACTATGGCTACACCTTC. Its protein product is CASSRDRIKNYGYTF.

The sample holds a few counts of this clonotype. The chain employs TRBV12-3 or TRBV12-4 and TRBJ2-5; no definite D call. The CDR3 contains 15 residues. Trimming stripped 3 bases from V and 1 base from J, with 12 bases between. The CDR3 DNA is TGTGCCAGCAGTTTCCGGTGGATTGCCCAAGAGACCCAGTACTTC. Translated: CASSFRWIAQETQYF.

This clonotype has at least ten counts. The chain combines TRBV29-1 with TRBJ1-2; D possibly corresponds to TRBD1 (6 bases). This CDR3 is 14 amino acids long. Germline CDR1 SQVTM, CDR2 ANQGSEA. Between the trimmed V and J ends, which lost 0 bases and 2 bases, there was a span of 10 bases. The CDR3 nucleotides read TGCAGCGTTGAAGATCCAGACAGGAACTATGGCTACACCTTC. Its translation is CSVEDPDRNYGYTF.

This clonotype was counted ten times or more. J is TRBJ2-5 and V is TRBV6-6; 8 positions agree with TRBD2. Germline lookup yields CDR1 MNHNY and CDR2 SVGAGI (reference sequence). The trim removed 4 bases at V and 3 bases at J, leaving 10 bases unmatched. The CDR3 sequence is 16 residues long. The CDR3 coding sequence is TGTGCCAGCAGTTCCGGGGGGGCAGGGAGAAAAGAGACCCAGTACTTC. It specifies CASSSGGAGRKETQYF.

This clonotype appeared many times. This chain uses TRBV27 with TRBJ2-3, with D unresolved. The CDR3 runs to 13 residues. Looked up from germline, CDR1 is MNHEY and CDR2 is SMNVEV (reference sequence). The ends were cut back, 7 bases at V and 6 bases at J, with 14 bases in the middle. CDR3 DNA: TGTGCCAGCACCGGATCAGCGAGTGATACGCAGTATTTT. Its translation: CASTGSASDTQYF.

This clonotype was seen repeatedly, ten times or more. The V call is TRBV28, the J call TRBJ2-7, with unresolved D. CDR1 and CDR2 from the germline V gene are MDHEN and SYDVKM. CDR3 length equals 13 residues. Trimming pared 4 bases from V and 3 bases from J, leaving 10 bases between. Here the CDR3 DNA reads TGTGCCAGCAGTTCGGGCCAGATCTACGAGCAGTACTTC. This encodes CASSSGQIYEQYF.

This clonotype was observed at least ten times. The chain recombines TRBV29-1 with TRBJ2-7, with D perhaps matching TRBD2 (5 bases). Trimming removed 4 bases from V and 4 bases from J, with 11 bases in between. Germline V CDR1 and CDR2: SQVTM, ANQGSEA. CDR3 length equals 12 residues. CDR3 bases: TGCAGCGTTGTAATCCCGGGGTACGAGCAGTACTTC. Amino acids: CSVVIPGYEQYF.